Given below is one T cell receptor (beta chain) in context. Its antigen is undetermined. Individual cDNA molecules each carried unique molecular identifiers attached by the library. Authors' processing steps: Sample TCR totals centred on a median of around 93,000, ranging about 20,000 to 750,000. One entry per CDR3 protein results from TCRdb running MiXCR on the RACE reads. V and J calls and clone size were set by TCRdb, not the authors. This table has approximately 120,000 distinct CDR3 sequences, less than 10% appearing once. This entry is derived from a study of human T cells and chemical hapten exposure. The study's findings and limits: Expanded TCR sets contained significantly more large CDR3 similarity clusters than controls. TCRs exceeding a frequency of 1 in 1000 stayed unchanged under DPC sensitization.

V lost 3 bases to trimming and J lost 2 bases; unmatched junction nucleotides: 14. The length of the CDR3 is 19 residues. The V gene's germline CDR1 is SGHRS and CDR2 YFSETQ. Time point in this sample: patch test 2, 6 weeks after DPC sensitization. The treatment denotes: therapeutic diphenylcyclopropenone sensitization with weekly scalp DPC. The receptor's source is a woman in her thirties or forties with alopecia areata. Some clones in this sample may be carry-over from other donors' samples. Sample: whole blood, taken in connection with sensitization to the hapten diphenylcyclopropenone (DPC). The V gene is TRBV5-1, the J gene TRBJ2-1; TRBD1 aligns across 10 bases. Here the CDR3 DNA reads TGCGCCAGCAGCTACGGGACAGGGGTCGTCCGTTCCGCCTACAATGAGCAGTTCTTC. Its protein is CASSYGTGVVRSAYNEQFF.